These 27 T cell receptor beta chains were all obtained from the same sample, sequenced in a study of OX40 agonist ivuxolimab in advanced cancers. Clones were sequenced by immunoSEQ multiplex PCR, and TCRdb holds only the in-frame ones, with some missing. The table has tens of thousands of clones, about 88% seen once; the top ten hold 18%. The sequenced sample was CD4+ or CD8+ T cells sorted from blood, obtained in a trial of the OX40 agonist ivuxolimab. Every receptor here comes from an adult with an advanced solid tumor such as melanoma, head and neck, liver or kidney cancer.

This sequence joins TRBV5-1 and TRBJ2-2; TRBD1 matches 8 bases. Trimming at V came to 5 bases and at J to 2 bases, leaving 8 bases not matched to a gene. This CDR3 is built from 16 residues. Germline CDR1 SGHRS, CDR2 YFSETQ. The CDR3 DNA reads TGCGCCAGCAGACACCCGGACAGGGAAAACACCGGGGAGCTGTTTTTT. Translated, it gives CASRHPDRENTGELFF. Looking up the rest from reference TRBV5-1 and TRBJ2-2 gives the full variable domain: KAGVTQTPRYLIKTRGQQVTLSCSPISGHRSVSWYQQTPGQGLQFLFEYFSETQRNKGNFPGRFSGRQFSNSRSEMNVSTLELGDSALYLCASRHPDRENTGELFFGEGSRLTVL.

CDR3 sequence reads: CASSPGQGNYGYTF. The CDR3 nucleotides are TGTGCCAGCAGTCCGGGACAGGGAAACTATGGCTACACCTTC. The V gene is TRBV6-1, the J gene TRBJ1-2; 9 nucleotides align to TRBD1. This CDR3 has 14 residues. Trimming cost V 5 bases and J 2 bases; bases outside gene matches: 3. In germline, CDR1 is MNHNS, CDR2 SASEGT.

The gene calls are TRBV28 and TRBJ2-1; TRBD2 is a possible D gene (6 bases). Germline CDR1 MDHEN, CDR2 SYDVKM. The V end was cut by 5 bases, the J end by 0 bases, with 17 bases between. This CDR3 spans 17 amino acids. The CDR3 bases are TGTGCCAGCAGTACCCACCTAGCGTCGAGCTCCTACAATGAGCAGTTCTTC. As protein: CASSTHLASSSYNEQFF.

The chain has TRBV7-3 and TRBJ2-1; TRBD2 matches at 14 bases. CDR1 and CDR2 from the germline V gene are SGHTA and FQGTGA. This CDR3 contains 15 residues. Germline trimming cut 4 bases from V and 9 bases from J; bases unmatched to any gene: 5. The DNA for the CDR3 is TGTGCCAGCAGCTCAGGGACTAGCGGGAGTAGTGAGCAGTTCTTC. Protein product: CASSSGTSGSSEQFF. The variable domain in full, with the rest retrieved from reference TRBV7-3 and TRBJ2-1, is GAGVSQTPSNKVTEKGKYVELRCDPISGHTALYWYRQSLGQGPEFLIYFQGTGAADDSGLPNDRFFAVRPEGSVSTLKIQRTERGDSAVYLCASSSGTSGSSEQFFGPGTRLTVL.

The gene calls are TRBV27 and TRBJ1-5, with D maybe TRBD1 (5 bases). CDR3 length: 15 amino acids. Deletions cut 3 bases from V and 5 bases from J, with 14 bases between. Germline assignment: CDR1 MNHEY and CDR2 SMNVEV (reference sequence). CDR3 protein: CASSLYGGEDQPQHF. The DNA of the CDR3 is TGTGCCAGCAGTTTGTACGGGGGAGAGGATCAGCCCCAGCATTTT.

The CDR3 sequence is CASSLVLNEQYF. In DNA, the CDR3 is TGTGCCAGCAGCTTAGTGCTCAACGAGCAGTACTTC. The genes are TRBV7-9 and TRBJ2-7, with unresolved D. The germline V gene encodes CDR1 SEHNR and CDR2 FQNEAQ (reference sequence). With 1 base removed from V and 5 bases from J, the gap between germline ends came to 6 bases. The CDR3 is 12 residues long.

The chain uses TRBV5-6 and TRBJ2-7, with D possibly called TRBD1 or TRBD2 (5 bases each). The germline gives CDR1 SGHDT, CDR2 YYEEEE. V was shortened by 2 bases and J by 2 bases, with 17 bases between the two germline ends. The CDR3 runs 16 residues. The CDR3 DNA is TGTGCCAGCAGCTTCCCAAGGCCGGGGCCGACCTACGAGCAGTACTTC. Translating gives CASSFPRPGPTYEQYF.

This rearrangement joins TRBV7-9 to TRBJ2-7; TRBD2 matches 8 bases. Germline assignment: CDR1 SEHNR and CDR2 FQNEAQ (reference sequence). The CDR3 totals 15 residues. V lost 5 bases to trimming and J lost 2 bases; unmatched junction nucleotides: 8. The CDR3 loop is CASSNDRAGAYEQYF. In DNA, the CDR3 is TGTGCCAGCAGCAACGACAGAGCGGGGGCCTACGAGCAGTACTTC.

The J gene is TRBJ2-5, the V gene TRBV21-1; TRBD2 was called by the table and not checked on the DNA. TRBV21-1 is classified as a pseudogene. This CDR3 region has 12 residues. CDR3 nucleotides: TGTGCCAGCAGCAAGGCGGCAGAGACCCAGTACTTC. Protein product: CASSKAAETQYF.

V and J are TRBV19 and TRBJ2-3; D gene unclear. The V gene lost 3 bases and the J gene lost 0 bases, with 10 bases spanning the gap. CDR1 and CDR2 (germline): LNHDA, SQIVND (reference sequence). The length of the CDR3 is 15 residues. The CDR3 loop reads CASSMFVASTDTQYF. CDR3 DNA: TGTGCCAGTAGTATGTTCGTTGCTAGCACAGATACGCAGTATTTT.

This rearrangement joins TRBV27 to TRBJ2-1; tentative D call: TRBD2 (6 bases). Germline CDR1 reads MNHEY; CDR2 reads SMNVEV (reference sequence). The CDR3 extends over 14 amino acids. V was clipped by 7 bases and J by 0 bases, with 10 bases between them. The DNA of the CDR3 is TGTGCCAGCACCGGAGGGAGCTCCTACAATGAGCAGTTCTTC. Its protein product is CASTGGSSYNEQFF.

This chain uses TRBV7-8 with TRBJ1-5, with 9 nucleotides matching TRBD1. V shed 2 bases and J 3 bases; nucleotides not matched to a gene: 2. The CDR3 loop spans 15 amino acids. Germline lookup yields CDR1 SGHVS and CDR2 FQNEAQ. This CDR3 is CASSLTGGFNQPQHF. The CDR3 DNA reads as TGTGCCAGCAGCTTAACAGGGGGCTTCAATCAGCCCCAGCATTTT.

As for this clone: At the DNA level, this CDR3 is encoded by other sequences in the same sample as well. The chain employs TRBV11-2 and TRBJ2-7; D is unresolved. Germline CDR1 and CDR2: SGHAT and FQNNGV. CDR3 length: 13 amino acids. V was shortened by 1 base and J by 3 bases, with 7 bases between the two germline ends. The CDR3 nucleotides read TGTGCCAGCAGCTTAGGGCCGATCTACGAGCAGTACTTC. It codes for CASSLGPIYEQYF.

The chain is built from TRBV6-5 and TRBJ2-2; no firm D call. Germline assignment: CDR1 MNHEY and CDR2 SVGAGI. The CDR3 loop spans 12 amino acids. V lost 4 bases, J lost 4 bases, and 4 bases lay in between. CDR3 in amino acids: CASSLGTGELFF. The CDR3 DNA reads as TGTGCCAGCAGTTTGGGCACCGGGGAGCTGTTTTTT.

The chain joins TRBV7-3 to TRBJ2-3, with 8 bases matching TRBD2. The CDR3 loop spans 15 amino acids. Germline loops: CDR1 SGHTA, CDR2 FQGTGA. V shed 5 bases and J 0 bases; nucleotides not matched to a gene: 4. As DNA, the CDR3 is TGTGCCAGCAGCCCACCGGGGGGGAGCACAGATACGCAGTATTTT. It codes for CASSPPGGSTDTQYF.

The chain is built from TRBV5-4 and TRBJ1-2; tentative D call: TRBD1 (5 bases). Germline loops: CDR1 SGHNT, CDR2 YYREEE (reference sequence). V dropped 1 base and J dropped 2 bases, with 9 bases sitting between them. The CDR3 sequence is 14 residues long. CDR3 coding DNA: TGTGCCAGCAGCTTGAGGGACGGAAACTATGGCTACACCTTC. It codes for CASSLRDGNYGYTF. Looking up the rest from reference TRBV5-4 and TRBJ1-2 gives the full variable domain: ETGVTQSPTHLIKTRGQQVTLRCSSQSGHNTVSWYQQALGQGPQFIFQYYREEENGRGNFPPRFSGLQFPNYSSELNVNALELDDSALYLCASSLRDGNYGYTFGSGTRLTVV.

This chain joins TRBV4-3 and TRBJ1-1, with 7 positions matching TRBD1. Per germline, CDR1 LGHNA and CDR2 YSLEER. With V trimmed by 0 bases and J by 1 base, 2 bases remained unmatched. There are 15 residues in the CDR3. The CDR3 reads CASSQDRQGNTEAFF. The DNA for the CDR3 is TGCGCCAGCAGCCAAGATCGACAGGGGAACACTGAAGCTTTCTTT.

This chain connects TRBV7-8 to TRBJ2-6; D unclear. The CDR3 runs 11 residues. Trimming left V 4 bases short and J 12 bases short, with 7 bases between. CDR1 and CDR2 (germline): SGHVS, FQNEAQ. The CDR3: CASSSSGVLTF. In DNA form, the CDR3 reads TGTGCCAGCAGCTCATCAGGCGTCCTGACTTTC.

The J gene is TRBJ2-7, the V gene TRBV5-6; D may be TRBD2 (5 bases). V was clipped by 0 bases and J by 4 bases, with 11 bases between them. CDR1 and CDR2 from the germline V gene are SGHDT and YYEEEE. The CDR3 extends over 14 amino acids. The CDR3 sequence is CASSLAGWIYEQYF. CDR3 coding DNA: TGTGCCAGCAGCTTGGCGGGATGGATATACGAGCAGTACTTC.

This sequence joins TRBV7-9 and TRBJ2-3; possible D gene TRBD2, 5 bases. V dropped 7 bases and J dropped 3 bases, with 8 bases sitting between them. CDR3 length: 12 amino acids. Looked up from germline, CDR1 is SEHNR and CDR2 is FQNEAQ (reference sequence). The CDR3: CASTGGTDTQYF. The CDR3 DNA reads as TGTGCCAGCACTGGCGGGACAGATACGCAGTATTTT.

The chain is built from TRBV2 and TRBJ2-5; D unclear. The better agreement between TRBJ2-7 and the DNA end casts doubt on the J call. Germline V gene sequence: CDR1 SNHLY, CDR2 FYNNEI. The CDR3 length is 11 residues. Here the CDR3 reads CAMGPSYEQYF. In DNA form, the CDR3 reads TGTGCCATGGGTCCTAGCTACGAGCAGTACTTC.

The rearrangement joins TRBV28 to TRBJ2-7; D is ambiguous. This CDR3 spans 12 amino acids. Germline V lookup: CDR1 MDHEN, CDR2 SYDVKM. V shed 6 bases and J shed 4 bases, with 10 bases lying between them. The CDR3 DNA follows: TGTGCCAGCAGCGTCGCGGTTTACGAGCAGTACTTC. It translates to CASSVAVYEQYF.

The chain is built from TRBV7-3 and TRBJ2-1, with D perhaps given as TRBD1 or TRBD2 (5 bases each). Germline CDR1 reads SGHTA; CDR2 reads FQGTGA. Trimming shortened V by 5 bases and J by 1 base, and 12 bases separated the two germline ends. CDR3 length equals 15 residues. Here the CDR3 reads CASSPRGDSYNEQFF. The CDR3, as DNA: TGTGCCAGCAGCCCACGAGGGGATTCCTACAATGAGCAGTTCTTC. Full variable domain (remainder filled in from reference TRBV7-3 and TRBJ2-1): GAGVSQTPSNKVTEKGKYVELRCDPISGHTALYWYRQSLGQGPEFLIYFQGTGAADDSGLPNDRFFAVRPEGSVSTLKIQRTERGDSAVYLCASSPRGDSYNEQFFGPGTRLTVL.

The V call is TRBV4-3, the J call TRBJ1-1, with TRBD1 as a possible D gene (6 bases). This CDR3 region has 15 residues. Germline V gives CDR1 LGHNA, CDR2 YSLEER. Trimming removed 2 bases at V and 5 bases at J, with 15 bases between. The CDR3 loop is CASSQLTGTPTEAFF. CDR3 nucleotides: TGCGCCAGCAGCCAACTCACCGGGACACCGACTGAAGCTTTCTTT.

V and J are TRBV28 and TRBJ2-3, with 9 bases aligning to TRBD2. This CDR3 contains 14 residues. The J segment lost 4 bases and the V segment lost 3 bases, leaving 2 bases of the junction unmatched. CDR1 MDHEN and CDR2 SYDVKM come from the germline V gene. This CDR3 is CASSLAGGSDTQYF. The CDR3 DNA is TGTGCCAGCAGTTTGGCGGGAGGGTCAGATACGCAGTATTTT.

CDR3 DNA sequence: TGTGCCAGCAGTTTAGCCCGGTTGGACGTGGGAGATACGCAGTATTTT. Amino acids: CASSLARLDVGDTQYF. The V gene is TRBV27, the J gene TRBJ2-3; D remains ambiguous. The germline V gene encodes CDR1 MNHEY and CDR2 SMNVEV (reference sequence). Trimming removed 2 bases at V and 5 bases at J, with 17 bases between. This CDR3 is 16 amino acids long.

The V call is TRBV28, the J call TRBJ2-5; TRBD2 might be the D (6 bases). Germline assignment: CDR1 MDHEN and CDR2 SYDVKM. The CDR3 spans 14 residues. Trimming removed 2 bases at V and 5 bases at J, with 12 bases between. In DNA form, the CDR3 reads TGTGCCAGCAGTTTAGGGGGGACGGGTGAGACCCAGTACTTC. Its translation is CASSLGGTGETQYF. Drawing the rest from reference TRBV28 and TRBJ2-5, the complete variable domain is DVKVTQSSRYLVKRTGEKVFLECVQDMDHENMFWYRQDPGLGLRLIYFSYDVKMKEKGDIPEGYSVSREKKERFSLILESASTNQTSMYLCASSLGGTGETQYFGPGTRLLVL.